Reported below is one T cell receptor (beta chain). Its antigen is unknown. There are no base qualities to consult, and no much larger clone falls within one base. Using the deep immunoSEQ assay, multiplex PCR amplified TCR CDR3 regions from genomic DNA. Extracted genomic DNA from each cell subset was spread evenly across all wells of several immunoSEQ 96-well plates, with each plate serving as a replicate. For sorted subsets, about 0.2 ug genomic DNA, equal to tens of thousands of T cell genomes, was loaded into each replicate PCR. The purified libraries were quantified using a Qubit 3.0 fluorometer, sized with a Bioanalyzer 2100, and then quantified again using the KAPA Library Quantification kit. Every immunoSEQ 96-well plate was sequenced on a dedicated single-read 150-cycle Illumina NextSeq 550 flow cell. The authors processed their data as follows. Because the immunoSEQ output included only junctional sequences and no quality scores, the filtering could not be the same as the filtering used for full-length reads. To assign V/J genes and CDR3, sequences were annotated using PyIR, a Python wrapper for IgBLAST v1.9, with IMGT germline references. Reads with weak V/J assignments (E-value above 1e-6), missing CDR3, stop codons, out-of-frame junctions, or ambiguous translated residues were removed. V3J clonotypes were defined by identical inferred V gene, J gene, and CDR3 amino acid sequence. Percentage overlap between repertoires was calculated by dividing the number of shared unique clonotypes by the size of the smaller repertoire. Richness of each repertoire was evaluated using RTK rarefaction, the Chao1 estimator, and Recon v2.1 estimates of unobserved clonotypes. For all TCRbeta clonotypes obtained by the gDNA method from several donors, generation probabilities were computed with OLGA. Imported from immuneACCESS, the table was reduced by TCRdb to in-frame sequences with V and J called. These copies leave out some clones; in studies compared against another copy, an unresolved V gene accounts for under half, and the cause of the remainder is not known. Clone size and V and J calls were adopted from that table, with D and trimming inferred from the DNA. Recorded for this sample are about 680,000 clones; around 92% of them occurred a single time. About a quarter of the sample rests with the top ten.

The data originate from a study of shared clonotypes between healthy human individuals (dated by TCRdb to about 2020). In terms of the full investigation: Three men and a couple of women, aged 18 to 49 years, made up the cohort. For each donor, CD4 naive and CD4 memory were each given three plates, CD8 naive was given two plates, and CD8 memory was given one plate. Between about 0.85 and 9.5 billion PBMCs per donor were obtained by leukapheresis. Different laboratories and diverse techniques were used to prepare libraries and sequence TCR repertoires, to increase sequencing depth and limit assay-specific biases. Blood TCR repertoires of five healthy adults were deeply sequenced to estimate repertoire size and the extent of clonotype sharing between individuals.

CD8 naive samples were CD45RO-negative cells positively selected for CCR7, giving a CD45RA+CCR7+ population that excluded TemRA cells. Donors were healthy HIV-negative adults with no recently reported acute infections or vaccinations. All donors were Caucasian adults living in Nashville, Tennessee, USA. After blood collection by leukapheresis, PBMCs were isolated using Ficoll-Histopaque density gradient centrifugation and then cryopreserved in the vapor phase of liquid nitrogen. Analytical flow cytometry was used to check the purity and quantity of each magnetically sorted T cell population. From each sorted fraction, genomic DNA was isolated and quantified by UV absorbance on a Nanodrop 2000c. Results and caveats for the whole study, not just this receptor: Naive subsets generally had larger estimated clonotype richness than memory subsets did. Compared with non-shared clonotypes, the clonotypes found in all four sorted-subset donors had higher generation probabilities. Based on pairwise subsampling, the degree of clonotype sharing among donors was expected to be affected by sequencing depth. When a handful of donors were compared, the shared fraction of clonotypes was about 5% for naive CD4, around 3.5% for naive CD8, 2.3% for memory CD4, and around 0.4% for memory CD8. Only blood was sampled, and tissue TCR repertoires likely differ from those in blood. The small number of donors limited the genetic and exposure-history diversity represented. Rarefaction of sorted-subset datasets indicated incomplete sequencing despite the large sequencing depth.

Sequences were obtained from naive CD8+ T cells sorted from blood. Sample cell subset or site, as interpreted from the label and publication: CD45RA+CCR7+. This receptor was identified in a man aged 30 to 45 in good health.

The CDR3 corresponds to CSVVSAVSYEQYF. Here is the DNA: TGCAGCGTTGTATCGGCCGTTTCCTACGAGCAGTACTTC. This sequence uses TRBV29-1 and TRBJ2-7; the D gene lacks a confident call. The germline V gene provides CDR1 SQVTM and CDR2 ANQGSEA. The CDR3 measures 13 amino acids from cysteine to phenylalanine. The retained sequence is limited to the CDR3, 39 bases, with the frame set at the first base. V was cut back by 4 bases and J by 1 base, leaving a gap of 11 bases between them.